The 26 T cell receptor beta chains below come from one sample, sequenced in a study of T cell repertoires in cytomegalovirus infection. TCRdb reprocessed the reads with MiXCR, giving one entry per CDR3 protein. The sample yields 250,000 to 400,000 distinct CDR3 sequences, 25% seen once. The antigens these receptors bind are not known. The starting material was cultured PBMCs, obtained from culture after CMV antigen stimulation. The receptor set was obtained from a human donor in good health (CMV status not recorded). Some clones in this sample may be carry-over from other donors' samples.

V gene TRBV7-9 combines with J gene TRBJ2-7; D is possibly TRBD2 (7 bases). The CDR3 sequence is 16 residues long. Germline loops: CDR1 SEHNR, CDR2 FQNEAQ (reference sequence). V lost 3 bases and J lost 3, with 18 bases in between. CDR3: CASSLGAGPGGYEQYF. In DNA, the CDR3 is TGTGCCAGCAGCTTGGGGGCGGGACCGGGGGGCTACGAGCAGTACTTC.

The CDR3 DNA sequence: TGCGCCAGCAGTGCCCTAGCGGGAGCTGGTGAGCAGTTCTTC. Protein: CASSALAGAGEQFF. V and J are TRBV10-2 and TRBJ2-1, with 10 nucleotides matching TRBD2. Germline V CDR1 and CDR2: WSHSY, SAAADI. This CDR3 contains 14 residues. V dropped 4 bases and J dropped 9; count of bases not matched to a gene: 6.

This chain uses TRBV6-1 with TRBJ2-7; TRBD1 matches 7 bases. Trimming took 7 bases from V and 1 from J; bases not matched to a gene: 10. Germline-derived CDR1 and CDR2 are MNHNS and SASEGT. The CDR3 has 15 amino acids. The CDR3 spells CASTSRGQPSYEQYF. CDR3 bases: TGTGCCAGCACTTCAAGGGGACAGCCTTCCTACGAGCAGTACTTC.

This chain links TRBV6-6 with TRBJ1-2, with TRBD1 as a possible D gene (6 bases). V lost 6 bases to trimming and J lost 4 bases, with 9 bases between them. CDR1 and CDR2 from the germline V gene are MNHNY and SVGAGI (reference sequence). This CDR3 is built from 12 residues. The chain's CDR3 is CASRQGGYGYTF. DNA for the CDR3: TGTGCCAGCAGACAGGGCGGCTATGGCTACACCTTC.

The J gene is TRBJ1-5, the V gene TRBV4-3, with D unresolved. Trimming left V 0 bases short and J 4 bases short, with 10 bases between. This CDR3 has 15 residues. Germline CDR1 and CDR2: LGHNA and YSLEER. The CDR3 sequence: CASSQDRTGNQPQHF. As DNA, the CDR3 is TGCGCCAGCAGCCAAGATCGAACGGGAAATCAGCCCCAGCATTTT.

This clonotype came up many times. The chain recombines TRBV4-3 with TRBJ2-1, with 10 bases lining up with TRBD1. From germline, CDR1 is LGHNA and CDR2 YSLEER. The CDR3 runs to 15 residues. The ends lost 4 bases at V and 7 bases at J; junction bases unmatched: 7. The CDR3 sequence: CASSLGQGGDNEQFF. As DNA, the CDR3 is TGCGCCAGCAGCCTAGGACAGGGGGGGGATAATGAGCAGTTCTTC.

The chain has TRBV18 and TRBJ1-4; D gene uncertain. CDR3 length equals 12 residues. Trimming stripped 5 bases from V and 8 bases from J, with 9 bases between. The germline V gene has CDR1 KGHSH and CDR2 LQKENI. Here the CDR3 reads CASSDVGEKLFF. The CDR3 DNA follows: TGTGCCAGCTCAGACGTGGGGGAAAAACTGTTTTTT.

There are a few counts of this clonotype. The rearrangement joins TRBV6-5 to TRBJ2-1; 10 nucleotides agree with TRBD2. V lost 2 bases to trimming and J lost 6 bases; unmatched junction nucleotides: 10. The CDR3 has 17 amino acids. From germline, CDR1 is MNHEY and CDR2 SVGAGI. The chain's CDR3 is CASSYLRVAGGLNEQFF. In DNA, the CDR3 is TGTGCCAGCAGTTACCTGAGGGTAGCGGGAGGCCTCAATGAGCAGTTCTTC.

The J gene is TRBJ2-6, the V gene TRBV12-3 or TRBV12-4, with 13 nucleotides matching TRBD2. The CDR3 runs 19 residues. The J segment lost 0 bases and the V segment lost 4 bases, leaving 6 bases of the junction unmatched. The CDR3 reads CASSSMGLAGPSGANVLTF. CDR3 DNA: TGTGCCAGCAGTTCTATGGGACTAGCGGGACCCTCTGGGGCCAACGTCCTGACTTTC.

This clonotype was observed at least ten times. The chain links TRBV6-1 to TRBJ1-3, with a weak D call TRBD1 (5 bases). From germline, CDR1 is MNHNS and CDR2 SASEGT. Trimming took off 1 base at V and 13 bases at J, with 11 bases between the two ends. The CDR3 contains 12 residues. The CDR3 region has the DNA TGTGCCAGCAGTGAAGGGGACCGCCCGATATATTTT. It is translated as CASSEGDRPIYF.

This clonotype showed up just once. This chain links TRBV11-2 with TRBJ1-2; D might be TRBD1 (6 bases). CDR1 is SGHAT, CDR2 FQNNGV, per germline. The ends were cut back, 6 bases at V and 7 bases at J, with 15 bases in the middle. CDR3 length: 13 residues. CDR3 residues: CASRDYRESGYTF. CDR3 sequence (DNA): TGTGCCAGCAGAGACTACAGGGAAAGTGGCTACACCTTC.

The J gene is TRBJ2-1, the V gene TRBV29-1; 11 positions match TRBD2. The germline gives CDR1 SQVTM, CDR2 ANQGSEA. The V and J ends lost 7 bases and 7 bases, in that order; junction bases with no gene match: 6. The CDR3 has 13 residues. The DNA for the CDR3 is TGCAGCGCGGAGACTAGCGGGACTAATGAGCAGTTCTTC. Translation gives CSAETSGTNEQFF.

The table lists this clonotype with many counts. The chain uses TRBV19 and TRBJ2-7; 10 bases are a match to TRBD2. Germline V CDR1 and CDR2: LNHDA, SQIVND (reference sequence). With 4 bases clipped from V and 2 bases from J, the junction kept 5 bases outside the gene matches. CDR3 size: 15 residues. The CDR3 DNA sequence: TGTGCCAGTAGTAGAGGGCTAGCGGGAGCCTACGAGCAGTACTTC. Translation: CASSRGLAGAYEQYF.

This chain connects TRBV6-2 or TRBV6-3 to TRBJ2-1; TRBD2 aligns across 11 bases. CDR3 size: 13 residues. CDR1 is MNHEY, CDR2 SVGEGT, per germline. V lost 8 bases and J lost 7; bases outside the gene matches: 4. CDR3 sequence: CASVTSGGNEQFF. The CDR3 DNA reads as TGTGCCAGCGTAACTAGCGGGGGTAATGAGCAGTTCTTC.

This clonotype was recorded once. V and J are TRBV3-1 and TRBJ2-1, with D perhaps TRBD2 (6 bases). The germline gives CDR1 LGHDT, CDR2 YNNKEL (reference sequence). V lost 1 base to trimming and J lost 6 bases, with 10 bases between them. The CDR3 is made up of 14 amino acids. The CDR3 nucleotides are TGTGCCAGCAGCCAAGGGGAAGCGGGCAATGAGCAGTTCTTC. Translated, it gives CASSQGEAGNEQFF.

This clonotype appeared many times. CDR3: CASSLRYRAAYNEQFF. Here the CDR3 DNA reads TGTGCCAGCAGCTTAAGATACAGGGCAGCCTACAATGAGCAGTTCTTC. This chain joins TRBV7-6 and TRBJ2-1, with TRBD1 as a possible D gene (6 bases). The CDR3 consists of 16 residues. V was trimmed by 2 bases and J by 2 bases, leaving 13 bases between them. Germline-derived CDR1 and CDR2 are SGHVS and FNYEAQ. The variable domain in full, completed from reference TRBV7-6 and TRBJ2-1, reads GAGVSQSPRYKVTKRGQDVALRCDPISGHVSLYWYRQALGQGPEFLTYFNYEAQQDKSGLPNDRFSAERPEGSISTLTIQRTEQRDSAMYRCASSLRYRAAYNEQFFGPGTRLTVL.

The rearrangement joins TRBV4-3 to TRBJ1-5; D is unclear. CDR1 is LGHNA and CDR2 is YSLEER in the germline V gene. This CDR3 is 14 amino acids long. Trimming took 0 bases from V and 7 from J, leaving 10 bases between them. The CDR3 nucleotides are TGCGCCAGCAGCCAAGACCCCGCAGGCCAGCCCCAGCATTTT. Residues: CASSQDPAGQPQHF.

This clonotype has ten or more counts. V usage is TRBV7-2 and J usage is TRBJ1-2; D is unclear. Germline V gene lookup returns CDR1 SGHTA and CDR2 FQGNSA. The CDR3 consists of 13 residues. V was pared by 1 base and J by 0 bases, with 3 bases between. The CDR3 reads CASSLEPNYGYTF. In nucleotides, the CDR3 is TGTGCCAGCAGCTTAGAACCTAACTATGGCTACACCTTC.

This clonotype was recorded a few times. The chain has TRBV4-1 and TRBJ1-2; TRBD1 matches 8 bases. Germline CDR1 and CDR2: MGHRA and YSYEKL. This CDR3 has 14 amino acids. V shed 1 base and J 6 bases; nucleotides not matched to a gene: 4. In nucleotides, the CDR3 is TGCGCCAGCAGCCAAGTTTCAGGGGGCGATGGCTACACCTTC. This codes for CASSQVSGGDGYTF.

The chain joins TRBV18 to TRBJ2-2; possible D gene TRBD1, 6 bases. This CDR3 has 16 residues. The V and J ends lost 2 bases and 0 bases respectively, with 10 bases between them. Germline loops: CDR1 KGHSH, CDR2 LQKENI. The CDR3 protein is CASSPGGQSNTGELFF. The CDR3 region has the DNA TGTGCCAGCTCACCAGGGGGCCAATCGAACACCGGGGAGCTGTTTTTT. The variable domain in full, completed from reference TRBV18 and TRBJ2-2, reads NAGVMQNPRHLVRRRGQEARLRCSPMKGHSHVYWYRQLPEEGLKFMVYLQKENIIDESGMPKERFSAEFPKEGPSILRIQQVVRGDSAAYFCASSPGGQSNTGELFFGEGSRLTVL.

This clonotype was seen more than once but under ten times. This chain links TRBV5-6 with TRBJ2-5, with 9 bases lining up with TRBD1. V shed 4 bases and J 5 bases; nucleotides not matched to a gene: 6. In germline, CDR1 is SGHDT, CDR2 YYEEEE. The CDR3 contains 14 residues. The CDR3 nucleotides read TGTGCCAGCAGCGGTAGGACAGGGGTGGAGACCCAGTACTTC. Encoded protein: CASSGRTGVETQYF.

This clonotype appeared many times. CDR3 residues: CASSLSSTGNEQFF. For the CDR3, the DNA is TGTGCCAGCAGCTTATCTTCTACGGGCAATGAGCAGTTCTTC. The chain couples TRBV11-2 to TRBJ2-1, with D unresolved. Trimming removed 2 bases from V and 6 bases from J, with 11 bases in between. The CDR3 contains 14 residues. Germline V gives CDR1 SGHAT, CDR2 FQNNGV.

CDR3 protein: CASSLTRLAGNEQFF. The CDR3 region has the DNA TGTGCCAGCAGTTTAACCCGACTAGCAGGCAATGAGCAGTTCTTC. The gene calls are TRBV28 and TRBJ2-1, with 7 bases lining up with TRBD2. The CDR3 is 15 amino acids. The germline V gene encodes CDR1 MDHEN and CDR2 SYDVKM. With V trimmed by 2 bases and J by 6 bases, 7 bases remained unmatched.

This chain joins TRBV27 and TRBJ1-1; 10 bases line up with TRBD1. CDR1 MNHEY and CDR2 SMNVEV come from the germline V gene (reference sequence). Losses at the gene ends were 4 bases for V and 1 base for J; bases not matched to a gene: 9. This CDR3 spans 17 amino acids. The CDR3 here is CASSSRTGGRRNTEAFF. CDR3 DNA: TGTGCCAGCAGTTCAAGGACAGGGGGGCGAAGGAACACTGAAGCTTTCTTT.

The rearrangement joins TRBV6-6 to TRBJ2-1; D is perhaps TRBD1 or TRBD2 (6 bases each). Trimming took off 7 bases at V and 9 bases at J, with 13 bases between the two ends. Germline-derived CDR1 and CDR2 are MNHNY and SVGAGI (reference sequence). CDR3 size: 12 residues. CDR3 coding DNA: TGTGCCAGCACAATCAGGGGAGGTGAGCAGTTCTTC. Its protein is CASTIRGGEQFF.

This clonotype has more than one count but fewer than ten. The rearrangement joins TRBV7-8 to TRBJ1-2; no clear D. The CDR3 is 14 residues long. CDR1 SGHVS and CDR2 FQNEAQ come from the germline V gene. Trimming left V 5 bases short and J 0 bases short, with 10 bases between. CDR3 sequence (DNA): TGTGCCAGCAGCGCCGGACCTACTAACTATGGCTACACCTTC. Its translation: CASSAGPTNYGYTF. The variable domain in full, with the rest retrieved from reference TRBV7-8 and TRBJ1-2, is GAGVSQSPRYKVAKRGQDVALRCDPISGHVSLFWYQQALGQGPEFLTYFQNEAQLDKSGLPSDRFFAERPEGSVSTLKIQRTQQEDSAVYLCASSAGPTNYGYTFGSGTRLTVV.